A selection of T cell receptor beta chains follows, all from one sample in a study of neurological immune-mediated disorders. TCRdb re-called the 5' RACE reads with MiXCR, one entry per CDR3 protein. This sample has around 70,000 distinct CDR3 sequences; 4% to 6% occur once, and the top ten carry less than 8%. The source material was PBMCs. The receptor set was obtained from a man between 18 and 35 years old with multiple sclerosis. CDR3s include the opening cysteine and the closing phenylalanine or tryptophan. The D gene is left open where the match is weak. Not every row has a clone size; where given, it reads once, few, many or a size class.

V	J	size	D	DNA	CDR3
TRBV5-1	TRBJ2-1	many	NA	TGCGCCAGCAGCTTGAGGCTGGATTACAATGAGCAGTTCTTC	CASSLRLDYNEQFF
TRBV6-2/TRBV6-3	TRBJ2-7	NA	TRBD2	TGTGCCAGCAGCACGCGGGAGCAAGAGCAGTACTTC	CASSTREQEQYF
TRBV12-3/TRBV12-4	TRBJ1-1	many	NA	TGTGCCAGCAGTCAGGCGGTCACTGAAGCTTTCTTT	CASSQAVTEAFF
TRBV20-1	TRBJ2-3	many	TRBD2	TGCAGTGCTAGCAAGAGAGGGAATAGCGGGGGGGCGGGCACAGATACGCAGTATTTT	CSASKRGNSGGAGTDTQYF
TRBV20-1	TRBJ2-7	many	TRBD2	TGCAGTGCAACCGGGAGGAGGTCCTACGAGCAGTACTTC	CSATGRRSYEQYF
TRBV11-1	TRBJ1-6	many	NA	TGTGCCAGCAGCCTTTGGCCGGTACCGGGGGATAATTCACCCCTCCACTTT	CASSLWPVPGDNSPLHF
TRBV7-9	TRBJ1-1	many	TRBD1	TGTGCCAGCAGCTTGGGGGACAGAGGACGGAACACTGAAGCTTTCTTT	CASSLGDRGRNTEAFF
TRBV10-3	TRBJ2-1	many	NA	TGTGCCATCAGTGGGAACAATGAGCAGTTCTTC	CAISGNNEQFF
TRBV5-1	TRBJ2-3	NA	TRBD1	TGCGCCAGCAGCTTCGGGACAGGGGGCATGAATACGCAGTATTTT	CASSFGTGGMNTQYF
TRBV5-6	TRBJ2-3	many	NA	TGTGCCAGCAGGAGCCCGTCAGCTACGCAGTATTTT	CASRSPSATQYF
TRBV12-3/TRBV12-4	TRBJ1-2	many	NA	TGTGCCAGCAGTTTACCGGTCGCAGGGCCGCCTGGCTACACCTTC	CASSLPVAGPPGYTF
TRBV12-3/TRBV12-4	TRBJ1-6	many	NA	TGTGCCAGCAGTCCTACAGGACGGGGAGCTTCGGGTAATTCACCCCTCCACTTT	CASSPTGRGASGNSPLHF
TRBV3-1	TRBJ2-7	NA	NA	TGTGCCAGCAGCCACGACTGGGGGGGCTCCGAGCAGTACTTC	CASSHDWGGSEQYF
TRBV4-3	TRBJ2-2	many	NA	TGCGCCAGCAGCCAAGCGGGCAGGGAAGTGACCGGGGAGCTGTTTTTT	CASSQAGREVTGELFF
TRBV28	TRBJ1-5	many	NA	TGTGCCAGCAGTTTAGTATCCCCGGTCAGCACCAATCAGCCCCAGCATTTT	CASSLVSPVSTNQPQHF
TRBV6-5	TRBJ1-2	many	TRBD1	TGTGCCAGCAGTTACCGGGGGACAGCGGCACGGTCCTATGGCTACACCTTC	CASSYRGTAARSYGYTF
TRBV12-3/TRBV12-4	TRBJ2-7	NA	NA	TGTGCCAGCACAGGGTACAACGAGCAGTACTTC	CASTGYNEQYF
TRBV6-2/TRBV6-3	TRBJ2-2	NA	NA	TGTGCCAGCAAGGGGGACACCGGGGAGCTGTTTTTT	CASKGDTGELFF
TRBV5-5	TRBJ1-5	many	NA	TGTGCCAGCAGCTTTGCCCCGACAGGAGCCAATCAGCCCCAGCATTTT	CASSFAPTGANQPQHF
TRBV27	TRBJ1-5	many	NA	TGTGCCAGCAGTTGGGACGCAGCCAATCAGCCCCAGCATTTT	CASSWDAANQPQHF
TRBV12-3/TRBV12-4	TRBJ2-1	many	TRBD2	TGTGCCAGCAGGCGCACTAGCGGCGCCTACAATGAGCAGTTCTTC	CASRRTSGAYNEQFF
TRBV19	TRBJ1-5	NA	NA	TGTGCCAGTAGGGGTGTGGGATCTGTGCCCCAGCATTTT	CASRGVGSVPQHF
TRBV4-2	TRBJ1-2	few	NA	TGTGCCAGCAGCCCGCTGGTGGGACTGGCGGGCTATGGCTACACCTTC	CASSPLVGLAGYGYTF
TRBV20-1	TRBJ2-7	many	TRBD1	TGCAGTGCGGAGGACAGGGACAGCCCCTACGAGCAGTACTTC	CSAEDRDSPYEQYF
TRBV15	TRBJ1-5	many	NA	TGTGCCACCAGCACTCAGACGGGGAGCAATCAGCCCCAGCATTTT	CATSTQTGSNQPQHF
TRBV29-1	TRBJ1-4	many	NA	TGCAGCGTTGAAATAGGGATTAATGAAAAACTGTTTTTT	CSVEIGINEKLFF
TRBV7-2	TRBJ2-1	many	NA	TGTGCCAGCAGCTTAGTGGCGGTAGGCGGGACCGCCAATGAGCAGTTCTTC	CASSLVAVGGTANEQFF
TRBV12-3/TRBV12-4	TRBJ1-6	many	NA	TGTGCCAGCAGTCGCGAAGGGACCGTCAATTCACCCCTCCACTTT	CASSREGTVNSPLHF
TRBV20-1	TRBJ2-7	many	TRBD2	TGCAGTGCTAGGCTACTAGCGGACTTCTACGAGCAGTACTTC	CSARLLADFYEQYF